This T cell receptor beta chain was documented in a study of blood T cells in healthy people across ages. This clonotype came up a few times. Its antigen is as yet unknown. For the second PCR, which ran for 7 to 11 cycles, a sample-barcoded 5' primer and a J-beta primer mix were used. MiXCR, run by TCRdb on the 5' RACE reads, gives a single entry per CDR3 protein. The table records around 1,000,000 distinct CDR3 sequences, approximately 26% of them present only once. Points from the study as a whole: Since the PBMCs were unsorted, naive and antigen-experienced cells could not be conclusively compared.

This same sample was also part of a study on T cells of mothers and their children.

The sequenced sample consisted of blood. The clonotype was recovered from a girl aged 2-10 years in good health.

The CDR3 sequence: CASSQGGEAPYGYTF. CDR3 nucleotides: TGCGCCAGCAGCCAAGGCGGGGAAGCTCCCTATGGCTACACCTTC. V and J are TRBV4-3 and TRBJ1-2; D is uncertain. This CDR3 has 15 amino acids. Germline CDR1 and CDR2: LGHNA and YSLEER. Trimming stripped 1 base from V and 4 bases from J, with 13 bases between.